This T cell receptor beta chain was obtained from a study of blood T cell repertoires in COVID-19. In the authors' methods: Reference gene primer amplification gave estimated nucleated cell counts. Method: immunoSEQ multiplex PCR; TCRdb's copy keeps in-frame clones and lacks some. V, J and clone size are taken as reported in that table, and D and trimming were inferred from the DNA itself. This sample has approximately 150,000 clones; around 80% occur once, and the top ten carry over 5%. CDR1 is MNHEY and CDR2 is SMNVEV in the germline V gene (reference sequence). The CDR3 is 17 residues long. The V gene end was trimmed by 5 bases and the J gene end by 2 bases; junction bases not matched to a gene: 11. Participants came from about two dozen US areas, aged about 18 to 89 years. No more than 2 weeks before study entry, exposed participants had met a case of COVID-19.

The chain employs TRBV27 and TRBJ1-5; 8 positions match TRBD1. The sequenced material came from PBMCs or T cells enriched from blood (not recorded which). The TCR comes from a man aged 65-85 years who had been exposed to COVID-19. The CDR3 nucleotides read TGTGCCAGCAGTCCGCTCCCAGGGGGCCGCGGCAATCAGCCCCAGCATTTT. Amino acids: CASSPLPGGRGNQPQHF.